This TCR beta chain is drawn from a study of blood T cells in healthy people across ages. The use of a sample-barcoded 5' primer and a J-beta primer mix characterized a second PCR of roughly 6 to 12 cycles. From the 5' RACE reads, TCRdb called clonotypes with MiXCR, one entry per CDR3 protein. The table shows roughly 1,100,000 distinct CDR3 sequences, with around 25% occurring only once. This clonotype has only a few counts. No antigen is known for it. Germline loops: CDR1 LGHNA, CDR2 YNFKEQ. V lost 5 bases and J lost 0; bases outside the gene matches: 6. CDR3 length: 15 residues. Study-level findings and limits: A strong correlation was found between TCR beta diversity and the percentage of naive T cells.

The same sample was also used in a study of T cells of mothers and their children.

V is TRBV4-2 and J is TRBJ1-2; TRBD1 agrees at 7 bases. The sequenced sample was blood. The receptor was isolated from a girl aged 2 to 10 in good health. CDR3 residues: CASSYTGTANYGYTF. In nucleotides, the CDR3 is TGTGCCAGCAGCTACACCGGGACAGCTAACTATGGCTACACCTTC.